Listed below are T cell receptor beta chains from one sample, sequenced in a study of T cell changes during pregnancy in multiple sclerosis. Clones were sequenced by immunoSEQ multiplex PCR, and TCRdb holds only the in-frame ones, with some missing. The sample consists of approximately 53,000 clones, around 94% of them appearing once. The sample here was CD4+ T cells from peripheral blood mononuclear cells, taken in the third trimester of pregnancy. Source of these receptors: a female donor with multiple sclerosis, enrolled in a pregnancy study. Both conserved end residues are part of each CDR3. A D gene is named only where the DNA matches it firmly. Size is stated for part of the rows, as once, few or many counts, or as a class when the clone is expanded.

cdr3_length j_call clone_size d_call v_call cdr3_aa cdr3_nt
16 TRBJ2-3 - TRBD2 TRBV15 CATSRGLAAGTDTQYF TGTGCCACCAGCCGGGGACTAGCGGCGGGCACAGATACGCAGTATTTT
14 TRBJ2-3 - - TRBV6-1 CASSETRARDTQYF TGTGCCAGCAGTGAGACTCGAGCTAGAGATACGCAGTATTTT
15 TRBJ2-3 - TRBD2 TRBV29-1 CSAWTSGGPPDTQYF TGCAGCGCCTGGACTAGCGGGGGGCCCCCAGATACGCAGTATTTT
15 TRBJ1-6 - - TRBV6-1 CASSDRGSYNSPLHF TGTGCCAGCAGTGATCGGGGCTCCTATAATTCACCCCTCCACTTT
15 TRBJ1-2 - - TRBV19 CASSNQGNWGYGYTF TGTGCCAGTAGTAATCAGGGAAACTGGGGCTATGGCTACACCTTC
16 TRBJ2-1 - TRBD2 TRBV5-1 CASSLGAGLGSTEQFF TGCGCCAGCAGCTTGGGAGCGGGGCTTGGGTCGACTGAGCAGTTCTTC
13 TRBJ1-2 once TRBD1 TRBV5-4 CASRPDRDNGYTF TGTGCCAGCAGACCGGACAGGGACAATGGCTACACCTTC
12 TRBJ1-2 - - TRBV5-4 CASSQERGGYTF TGTGCCAGCAGCCAAGAAAGGGGAGGCTACACCTTC
12 TRBJ1-2 - TRBD1 TRBV28 CASMTGGGGYTF TGTGCCAGCATGACAGGGGGCGGCGGCTACACCTTC
13 TRBJ1-1 - - TRBV6-1 CASSDGRNTEAFF TGTGCCAGCAGTGACGGGAGGAACACTGAAGCTTTCTTT
12 TRBJ1-2 - - TRBV19 CASSELNYGYTF TGTGCCAGTAGTGAGCTTAACTATGGCTACACCTTC
16 TRBJ1-4 - - TRBV11-3 CASSPPGTPTNEKLFF TGTGCCAGCAGCCCCCCCGGGACTCCAACTAATGAAAAACTGTTTTTT
16 TRBJ2-7 - TRBD2 TRBV7-2 CASSLGARGGDGAMDF TGTGCCAGCAGCTTAGGTGCGCGGGGGGGCGATGGGGCCATGGACTTC
13 TRBJ2-7 - - TRBV11-2 CASSLNRVREQYF TGTGCCAGCAGCTTAAACAGGGTAAGAGAGCAGTACTTC
15 TRBJ1-6 - - TRBV6-1 CASSEGRTYNSPLHF TGTGCCAGCAGTGAAGGGAGGACCTATAATTCACCCCTCCACTTT
16 TRBJ2-1 - TRBD2 TRBV11-1 CASSSLAGGGYNEQFF TGTGCCAGCAGCTCCTTAGCGGGGGGAGGATACAATGAGCAGTTCTTC
15 TRBJ1-6 - - TRBV10-2 CASSQTGTSNSPLHF TGCGCCAGCAGTCAAACCGGGACTTCTAATTCACCCCTCCACTTT
15 TRBJ2-4 - - TRBV29-1 CSVVLQGGSKNIQYF TGCAGCGTTGTTTTACAGGGTGGTTCCAAAAACATTCAGTACTTC
15 TRBJ1-3 - - TRBV5-1 CASSWEAASGNTIYF TGCGCCAGCAGCTGGGAGGCGGCCTCTGGAAACACCATATATTTT
14 TRBJ2-6 - - TRBV5-4 CASSFSSGANVLTF TGTGCCAGCAGCTTCAGTTCTGGGGCCAACGTCCTGACTTTC
13 TRBJ2-3 - - TRBV4-3 CASSSRHPDTQYF TGCGCCAGCAGCTCCCGACACCCAGATACGCAGTATTTT
14 TRBJ1-2 - - TRBV11-2 CASSFETAFYGYTF TGTGCCAGCAGCTTTGAGACAGCGTTCTATGGCTACACCTTC
17 TRBJ2-1 - TRBD2 TRBV11-3 CASSWGQAGGLVNEQFF TGTGCCAGCAGCTGGGGCCAGGCGGGGGGCCTGGTAAATGAGCAGTTCTTC
23 TRBJ1-1 - TRBD1 TRBV27 CASRLRYRRGQGPKNANYTEAFF TGTGCCAGCAGACTAAGGTATAGGCGGGGACAGGGGCCCAAAAACGCGAACTACACTGAAGCTTTCTTT
14 TRBJ1-1 - - TRBV9 CASSVDIAGTEAFF TGTGCCAGCAGCGTAGACATAGCGGGCACTGAAGCTTTCTTT
16 TRBJ2-7 - TRBD1 TRBV9 CASSVGAGQGSYEQYF TGTGCCAGCAGCGTCGGAGCGGGACAGGGTTCCTACGAGCAGTACTTC
15 TRBJ1-2 - - TRBV4-3 CASSQGPQGYYGYTF TGCGCCAGCAGCCAAGGTCCTCAGGGATACTATGGCTACACCTTC
16 TRBJ2-5 - TRBD2 TRBV11-3 CASSLGGLAGGETQYF TGTGCCAGCAGCTTAGGAGGACTAGCGGGGGGCGAGACCCAGTACTTC
16 TRBJ2-5 - - TRBV21-1 CASSPPERLAGETQYF TGTGCCAGCAGCCCCCCGGAGAGACTAGCCGGCGAGACCCAGTACTTC
16 TRBJ2-3 - TRBD2 TRBV19 CASSILAGGPADTQYF TGTGCCAGTAGTATACTAGCGGGGGGGCCAGCAGATACGCAGTATTTT